This T cell receptor beta chain was captured in a study of graft-versus-host responses after intestinal transplantation. Study background: Every one of the recipients received anti-thymocyte globulin induction and afterwards took tacrolimus and steroids for three to four years.

Processing was applied to graft tissue in order to liberate intraepithelial and lamina propria lymphocytes. Profiling relied on immunoSEQ multiplex PCR, and the TCRdb table lists in-frame clones only, not all of them. This sample yields fewer than 10,000 clones, of which under 85% are seen a single time; around 22% belongs to the top ten. Note on this clone: Its cognate antigen is unknown.

CDR3 length equals 14 residues. Germline CDR1 is SNHLY and CDR2 is FYNNEI. V lost 9 bases and J 5 bases, leaving 19 bases between the germline ends. General study findings and limits: GvH clones were identified in recipient marrow, with some first appearing in ileum or blood. Across patients carrying graft-donor T cell macrochimerism, allografts held high graft-versus-host to host-versus-graft clonal ratios.

Sequenced here: ileum tissue, sampled roughly 530 days after intestinal transplant. V usage is TRBV2 and J usage is TRBJ2-5; D call uncertain. This receptor was obtained from a human patient who received an intestinal transplant, so some T cells may come from the graft donor. CDR3 nucleotides: TGTGCCAGTCATGAGGTCTCATCCCAGGAGACCCAGTACTTC. Amino acid sequence: CASHEVSSQETQYF.